The TCR beta chain under discussion was sequenced for a study of T cell repertoires in cytomegalovirus infection. The CDR3 consists of 15 residues. The germline gives CDR1 DFQATT, CDR2 SNEGSKA (reference sequence). V lost 0 bases and J lost 2, with 13 bases in between. One entry per CDR3 protein, called by TCRdb with MiXCR from the reads. This table has over 150,000 distinct CDR3 sequences, around 14% appearing once. This clonotype was found a few times. The clonotype originates from a human donor in good health (CMV status not recorded). Some clones in this sample may be carry-over from other donors' samples. The specimen sequenced was PBMCs. J is TRBJ1-1 and V is TRBV20-1, with D perhaps TRBD1 (6 bases). In DNA, the CDR3 is TGCAGTGCTAGAGATTCGACAGGACTAAACACTGAAGCTTTCTTT. Its translation is CSARDSTGLNTEAFF.